This entry is about one T cell receptor (beta chain). Its specificity is not known. The beta constant-region primer was an equimolar mix of two oligonucleotides covering TRBC1 and TRBC2. Four rounds of PCR amplified the ligated cDNA using nested alpha and beta constant-region primers plus SP2. Ligation attached a single-stranded oligonucleotide with a 12-nucleotide UMI and the SP2 primer to the cDNA 3' end. TCRdb used MiXCR to reprocess the UMI-ligation and nested PCR reads, holding one entry per CDR3 protein. Counted here are about 150,000 distinct CDR3 sequences, about 23% occurring once; the ten biggest clones make up 0.095% to 0.12%. V dropped 8 bases and J dropped 3; count of bases not matched to a gene: 7. CDR1 and CDR2 (germline): MNHEY, SVGEGT. The CDR3 runs 13 residues. CMV status came from CD4+ IFNgamma after overnight CMV lysate stimulation. Four subsets defined by CD45RA and CD27 were sorted after CD3, CD4, CD8 and live/dead staining.

These data are taken from a study of naive and memory T cell subsets. Points from the study as a whole: Naive repertoires, especially CD8, held a few larger clonotypes, possibly memory cells re-expressing CD45RA.

The TCR comes from a human donor in good health. The rearrangement links TRBV6-2 or TRBV6-3 to TRBJ2-7, with 7 bases matching TRBD1. Sequencing was performed on naive CD4+ T cells from blood. The CDR3 is CASATGKNYEQYF. CDR3 sequence (DNA): TGTGCCAGCGCGACAGGGAAAAACTACGAGCAGTACTTC.